This T cell receptor beta chain is from a study of regulatory T cells in long-lasting Graves disease. This clonotype has a count of ten or more. The sample's time point: newly diagnosed GD, antithyroid drugs for less than 3 months. PBMC-extracted RNA yielded the TCR library. The length of the CDR3 is 16 residues. Trimming stripped 4 bases from V and 4 bases from J, with 19 bases between. Germline CDR1 reads MNHNS; CDR2 reads SASEGT. Sequencing libraries for TCR beta were prepared with iRepertoire HTBI primers and Arm-PCR of CDR3 regions. TCRdb re-analysed the multiplex PCR reads in MiXCR, keeping a single row per CDR3 protein. The table has approximately 400,000 distinct CDR3 sequences, about 15% seen once; the top ten hold roughly 7.7%. The same sample was also studied in work on T cells in Graves' hyperthyroidism and ophthalmopathy.

The rearrangement links TRBV6-1 to TRBJ1-2, with D perhaps matching TRBD1 (6 bases). The specimen comprised peripheral blood mononuclear cells (PBMCs), sampled at new diagnosis, from a patient treated with antithyroid drugs. This clonotype was obtained from a woman in her 40s with Graves disease. CDR3 sequence (DNA): TGTGCCAGCAGTGGGGGGAACAGGGCGGGAGCCTATGGCTACACCTTC. Its protein product is CASSGGNRAGAYGYTF.